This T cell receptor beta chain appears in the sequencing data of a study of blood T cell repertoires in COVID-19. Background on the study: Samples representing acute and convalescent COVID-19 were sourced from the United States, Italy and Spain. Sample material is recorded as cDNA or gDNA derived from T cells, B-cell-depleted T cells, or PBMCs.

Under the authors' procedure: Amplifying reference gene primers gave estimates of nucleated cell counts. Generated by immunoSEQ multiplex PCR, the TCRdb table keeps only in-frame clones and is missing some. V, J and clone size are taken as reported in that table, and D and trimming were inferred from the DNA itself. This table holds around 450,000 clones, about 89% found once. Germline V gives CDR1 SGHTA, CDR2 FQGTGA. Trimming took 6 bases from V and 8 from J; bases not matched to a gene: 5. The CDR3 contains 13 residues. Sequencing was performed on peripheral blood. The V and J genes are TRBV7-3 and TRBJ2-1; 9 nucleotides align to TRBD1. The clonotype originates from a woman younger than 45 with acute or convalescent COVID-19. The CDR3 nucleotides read TGTGCCAGCAGTATCACAGGGGGCGATGAGCAGTTCTTC. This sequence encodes CASSITGGDEQFF.